The 2 T cell receptor beta chains presented below share a single source sample, sequenced in a study of identical twins. TCRdb re-analysed the 5' RACE reads in MiXCR, keeping a single row per CDR3 protein. The data show around 340,000 distinct CDR3 sequences, with roughly 9% seen just once and roughly 8.9% held by the top ten. Sequenced input: naive T cells sorted from blood. These TCRs come from a woman aged 50 to 60 in good health.

This clonotype appeared a few times. A much larger clone lies a single base off, so this may be a read error. This rearrangement joins TRBV7-2 to TRBJ2-1, with D unclear. V lost 3 bases, J lost 2 bases, and 2 bases lay in between. The CDR3 loop spans 12 amino acids. Germline loops: CDR1 SGHTA, CDR2 FQGNSA. The CDR3 loop is CASSFPYNEQFF. CDR3 DNA sequence: TGTGCCAGCAGCTTCCCCTACAATGAGCAGTTCTTC.

The chain recombines TRBV27 with TRBJ1-2; D is undetermined. Germline assignment: CDR1 MNHEY and CDR2 SMNVEV (reference sequence). The CDR3 loop spans 17 amino acids. Deletions cut 6 bases from V and 3 bases from J, with 23 bases between. This CDR3 reads CASSHDAGSVSDYGYTF. CDR3 coding DNA: TGTGCCAGCAGCCACGACGCTGGCTCCGTGAGTGACTATGGCTACACCTTC.